A selection of T cell receptor beta chains follows, all from one sample in a study of beta chain features in type 1 diabetes. Here immunoSEQ multiplex PCR was the method, and the copy in TCRdb shows in-frame clones only, minus some. Of roughly 370,000 clones listed, 14% are singletons. Input material: naive CD4+ T cells from blood. The receptors stem from a young man in good health. Both conserved end residues are part of each CDR3. The order of the fields is J gene, clone size, CDR3 length, D gene, V gene, CDR3 protein. A D gene is named only where the DNA matches it firmly. Size is omitted from some rows. Given values are once, few, many or a class for expanded clones.

TRBJ1-2	.	12	.	TRBV5-7	CASSLSKDGYTF
TRBJ1-5	few	13	TRBD1	TRBV30	CAWSRGGDQPQHF
TRBJ2-1	few	16	.	TRBV7-2	CASSRARVAPRDEQFF
TRBJ1-2	few	15	TRBD1	TRBV30	CAWSITGGAYYGYTF
TRBJ2-3	few	15	.	TRBV9	CASSASGRGTDTQYF
TRBJ2-5	.	16	TRBD2	TRBV7-6	CASSLAPSGSLETQYF
TRBJ1-3	.	16	.	TRBV14	CASSPRRGHSGNTIYF
TRBJ2-1	.	16	TRBD2	TRBV11-2	CASSLLTGGLRNEQFF
TRBJ2-7	few	14	.	TRBV14	CASSQRWAPYEQYF
TRBJ2-1	few	12	.	TRBV7-2	CASSPDRWEQFF
TRBJ1-6	few	15	TRBD1	TRBV27	CASSWTGKWESPLHF
TRBJ2-7	few	15	TRBD1	TRBV5-1	CASRDRDRGSYEQYF
TRBJ2-7	.	13	.	TRBV19	CASSKDSLKEQYF
TRBJ2-2	once	20	.	TRBV4-3	CASSQDPPAGSHSRNVKLFF
TRBJ1-3	.	15	.	TRBV4-2	CASSRPERSGNTIYF
TRBJ1-3	.	13	.	TRBV6-5	CASGRLSGNTIYF